Each of the 11 T cell receptor beta chains below was sequenced from the same sample in a study of early T cells in non-severe SARS-CoV-2 infection (TCRdb year 2021). The protocol used for the library was 5' RACE. TCRdb lists the instrument as NextSeq 500. The public reads were quality trimmed at Q25 with fastp and then assembled into clones with MiXCR by TCRdb, keeping productive beta chains. Identical CDR3 protein sequences are pooled into one entry, listed with their most common genes and DNA. The sample records some 30,000 distinct CDR3 sequences, 5.3% of which are singletons. The ten largest account for 4% to 5.5% of the sample. The sequenced sample was whole blood. The receptor set was obtained from an adult who was a healthcare worker with PCR-confirmed SARS-CoV-2 infection or an uninfected control (not recorded which).

This clonotype showed up many times. This chain uses TRBV12-3 or TRBV12-4 with TRBJ1-5, with D perhaps TRBD1 (5 bases). Deletions cut 5 bases from V and 0 bases from J, with 20 bases between. This CDR3 contains 18 residues. The DNA for the CDR3 is TGTGCCAGCAGTCTCACACTTAGACAGCCTTATAGCAATCAGCCCCAGCATTTT. Translation: CASSLTLRQPYSNQPQHF.

This clonotype was recorded a few times. V gene TRBV4-2 combines with J gene TRBJ2-5; D gene ambiguous. The CDR3 has 12 amino acids. Germline CDR1 and CDR2: LGHNA and YNFKEQ. The V end was cut by 0 bases, the J end by 8 bases, with 7 bases between. CDR3 amino acids: CASSQEPRTQYF. CDR3 DNA: TGTGCCAGCAGCCAAGAACCCCGTACCCAGTACTTC.

This clonotype was observed at least ten times. V is TRBV20-1 and J is TRBJ2-7, with D unclear. Germline CDR1 DFQATT, CDR2 SNEGSKA (reference sequence). The CDR3 runs to 13 residues. Trimming shortened V by 2 bases and J by 2 bases, and 10 bases separated the two germline ends. The DNA for the CDR3 is TGCAGTGCTAGAAGGCAGGAGACCTACGAGCAGTACTTC. It specifies CSARRQETYEQYF.

This clonotype was seen many times. The chain has TRBV6-5 and TRBJ2-7; 9 nucleotides match TRBD1. This CDR3 has 16 residues. In germline, CDR1 is MNHEY, CDR2 SVGAGI. After removal of 0 bases from V and 3 bases from J, the junction contained 6 bases not matched to a gene. CDR3 DNA sequence: TGTGCCAGCAGTTACTCGGGAACAGGGGGCGGCTACGAGCAGTACTTC. Its translation is CASSYSGTGGGYEQYF.

This clonotype was counted many times. The chain joins TRBV20-1 to TRBJ2-2; D unresolved. The CDR3 length is 13 residues. The V gene lost 6 bases and the J gene lost 1 base, with 9 bases spanning the gap. Germline assignment: CDR1 DFQATT and CDR2 SNEGSKA (reference sequence). CDR3 residues: CSASLGNTGELFF. The CDR3 nucleotides are TGCAGTGCGTCCCTCGGGAACACCGGGGAGCTGTTTTTT.

This clonotype was observed many times. The V call is TRBV27, the J call TRBJ1-1; the D is unclear. The V gene's germline CDR1 is MNHEY and CDR2 SMNVEV (reference sequence). The CDR3 consists of 12 residues. The germline V and J ends were trimmed by 3 bases and 6 bases, with 8 bases remaining between them. CDR3 loop: CASSFVGAEAFF. CDR3 nucleotides: TGTGCCAGCAGTTTTGTTGGGGCTGAAGCTTTCTTT.

V and J are TRBV6-4 and TRBJ1-5, with D possibly matching TRBD1 (6 bases). The CDR3 runs to 14 residues. V lost 6 bases to trimming and J lost 5 bases, with 14 bases between them. Germline assignment: CDR1 MRHNA and CDR2 SNTAGT. The CDR3 region is CASSPQGGDQPQHF. CDR3 nucleotide sequence: TGTGCCAGCAGCCCACAGGGCGGAGATCAGCCCCAGCATTTT.

This clonotype was observed many times. The J gene is TRBJ2-5, the V gene TRBV6-5; D possibly corresponds to TRBD2 (5 bases). The V gene's germline CDR1 is MNHEY and CDR2 SVGAGI. This CDR3 is 12 amino acids long. The germline V and J ends were trimmed by 4 bases and 2 bases, with 5 bases remaining between them. CDR3 residues: CASSSGQETQYF. The CDR3 DNA follows: TGTGCCAGCAGTTCGGGGCAAGAGACCCAGTACTTC.

Many counts were recorded for this clonotype. The chain links TRBV29-1 to TRBJ2-5; 7 bases line up with TRBD2. From germline, CDR1 is SQVTM and CDR2 ANQGSEA. The CDR3 covers 12 residues. V shed 4 bases and J 2 bases; nucleotides not matched to a gene: 1. The CDR3 protein is CSVGAGQETQYF. CDR3 bases: TGCAGCGTTGGAGCGGGACAAGAGACCCAGTACTTC.

This clonotype has at least ten counts. The chain joins TRBV9 to TRBJ2-7; TRBD1 matches at 8 bases. V lost 3 bases and J lost 0; bases outside the gene matches: 5. Germline CDR1 reads SGDLS; CDR2 reads YYNGEE. This CDR3 is 15 amino acids long. CDR3: CASSATGATSYEQYF. As DNA, the CDR3 is TGTGCCAGCAGCGCGACAGGGGCAACCTCCTACGAGCAGTACTTC. The entire variable domain, with the rest obtained from reference TRBV9 and TRBJ2-7, is as follows: DSGVTQTPKHLITATGQRVTLRCSPRSGDLSVYWYQQSLDQGLQFLIQYYNGEERAKGNILERFSAQQFPDLHSELNLSSLELGDSALYFCASSATGATSYEQYFGPGTRLTVT.

This clonotype occurred many times. The J gene is TRBJ2-1, the V gene TRBV27, with 9 bases aligning to TRBD2. V shed 4 bases and J 5 bases; nucleotides not matched to a gene: 9. This CDR3 region has 16 residues. Germline CDR1 reads MNHEY; CDR2 reads SMNVEV (reference sequence). The CDR3 bases are TGTGCCAGCAGTTACTCTAGCGGGGAGCTAGACAATGAGCAGTTCTTC. Protein: CASSYSSGELDNEQFF.